A selection of T cell receptor beta chains follows, all from one sample in a study of spatial heterogeneity in lung cancer. MiXCR, run by TCRdb on the 5' RACE reads, gives a single entry per CDR3 protein. The top ten clones hold about 7.2% of a sample with 20,000 to 25,000 distinct CDR3 sequences, approximately 4.2% of them seen once. Sequenced material: PBMCs, taken at surgery. The receptors were gathered from a male donor with early-stage non-small cell lung cancer. CDR3s include the opening cysteine and the closing phenylalanine or tryptophan. A D gene is named only where the DNA matches it firmly. Clone size, where shown, is once, few, many, or a class for clones that have expanded.

j_gene: TRBJ2-2; d_gene: -; abundance: many; v_gene: TRBV24-1; CDR3aa: CATSDRRVTPTNPNTGELFF; CDR3nt: TGTGCCACCAGTGATCGGAGGGTAACCCCGACCAACCCGAACACCGGGGAGCTGTTTTTT
j_gene: TRBJ1-1; d_gene: -; abundance: -; v_gene: TRBV20-1; CDR3aa: CSARDFRTHETEAFF; CDR3nt: TGCAGTGCTAGAGATTTTCGGACGCATGAGACTGAAGCTTTCTTT
j_gene: TRBJ2-1; d_gene: -; abundance: many; v_gene: TRBV28; CDR3aa: CASSPSYNEQFF; CDR3nt: TGTGCCAGCAGCCCTTCCTACAATGAGCAGTTCTTC
j_gene: TRBJ1-5; d_gene: -; abundance: many; v_gene: TRBV9; CDR3aa: CASSVEHGQPQHF; CDR3nt: TGTGCCAGCAGCGTAGAACACGGGCAGCCCCAGCATTTT
j_gene: TRBJ1-5; d_gene: -; abundance: many; v_gene: TRBV9; CDR3aa: CASSQLPSNQPQHF; CDR3nt: TGTGCCAGCAGTCAGCTTCCTAGCAATCAGCCCCAGCATTTT
j_gene: TRBJ2-6; d_gene: TRBD2; abundance: many; v_gene: TRBV27; CDR3aa: CASSFAGLAGGPSGANVLTF; CDR3nt: TGTGCCAGCAGTTTCGCGGGACTAGCGGGAGGACCCTCTGGGGCCAACGTCCTGACTTTC
j_gene: TRBJ2-7; d_gene: TRBD1; abundance: many; v_gene: TRBV7-2; CDR3aa: CASSLRGDRVSEQYF; CDR3nt: TGTGCCAGCAGCCTACGAGGGGACAGGGTGTCTGAGCAGTACTTC
j_gene: TRBJ1-2; d_gene: -; abundance: many; v_gene: TRBV5-1; CDR3aa: CASSLTGREDGYTF; CDR3nt: TGCGCCAGCAGCTTGACAGGGCGCGAGGATGGCTACACCTTC
j_gene: TRBJ1-4; d_gene: -; abundance: many; v_gene: TRBV12-3/TRBV12-4; CDR3aa: CATMGQSSNEKLFF; CDR3nt: TGTGCCACCATGGGTCAGAGTTCTAATGAAAAACTGTTTTTT
j_gene: TRBJ1-5; d_gene: -; abundance: few; v_gene: TRBV19; CDR3aa: CASSRRVVSNQPQHF; CDR3nt: TGTGCCAGTAGTAGGAGGGTGGTTAGCAATCAGCCCCAGCATTTT
j_gene: TRBJ1-6; d_gene: -; abundance: many; v_gene: TRBV9; CDR3aa: CASSVGDLWNSPLHF; CDR3nt: TGTGCCAGCAGCGTAGGGGACCTATGGAATTCACCCCTCCACTTT
j_gene: TRBJ2-7; d_gene: -; abundance: many; v_gene: TRBV3-1; CDR3aa: CASSGINASYEQYF; CDR3nt: TGTGCCAGCAGCGGAATTAACGCGTCCTACGAGCAGTACTTC
j_gene: TRBJ2-1; d_gene: -; abundance: many; v_gene: TRBV6-5; CDR3aa: CASRPGGSFYNEQFF; CDR3nt: TGTGCCAGCAGACCCGGGGGTAGTTTCTACAATGAGCAGTTCTTC
j_gene: TRBJ2-4; d_gene: -; abundance: many; v_gene: TRBV6-5; CDR3aa: CASSYGDTRNNIQYF; CDR3nt: TGTGCCAGCAGTTACGGGGACACGCGAAACAACATTCAGTACTTC
j_gene: TRBJ1-1; d_gene: -; abundance: many; v_gene: TRBV7-9; CDR3aa: CASSQRGAVNTEAFF; CDR3nt: TGTGCCAGCAGCCAGAGGGGGGCTGTGAACACTGAAGCTTTCTTT
j_gene: TRBJ1-1; d_gene: -; abundance: few; v_gene: TRBV20-1; CDR3aa: CSARTTAGEAFF; CDR3nt: TGCAGTGCTAGAACGACAGCGGGTGAAGCTTTCTTT
j_gene: TRBJ2-5; d_gene: TRBD1; abundance: medium-sized; v_gene: TRBV11-1; CDR3aa: CASSPQGRTQYF; CDR3nt: TGTGCCAGCAGCCCACAGGGGAGGACCCAGTACTTC
j_gene: TRBJ2-3; d_gene: -; abundance: many; v_gene: TRBV12-3/TRBV12-4; CDR3aa: CASSLAAQAQYF; CDR3nt: TGTGCCAGCAGCTTGGCGGCTCAAGCGCAGTATTTT
j_gene: TRBJ2-3; d_gene: -; abundance: many; v_gene: TRBV5-4; CDR3aa: CASSYDRFVGTQYF; CDR3nt: TGTGCCAGCAGCTACGACCGATTCGTCGGTACGCAGTATTTT
j_gene: TRBJ1-4; d_gene: -; abundance: many; v_gene: TRBV20-1; CDR3aa: CSAWRPLDEKLFF; CDR3nt: TGCAGTGCTTGGAGGCCCCTGGACGAAAAACTGTTTTTT
j_gene: TRBJ2-1; d_gene: -; abundance: few; v_gene: TRBV5-1; CDR3aa: CASSLSGSVDNEQFF; CDR3nt: TGCGCCAGCAGCTTGTCAGGGTCCGTCGACAATGAGCAGTTCTTC
j_gene: TRBJ2-3; d_gene: -; abundance: many; v_gene: TRBV18; CDR3aa: CASSPFTSSTDTQYF; CDR3nt: TGTGCCAGCTCACCATTTACTAGCAGCACAGATACGCAGTATTTT
j_gene: TRBJ2-1; d_gene: TRBD2; abundance: many; v_gene: TRBV6-6; CDR3aa: CASGKGGSSYNEQFF; CDR3nt: TGTGCCAGCGGGAAGGGCGGGAGCTCCTACAATGAGCAGTTCTTC
j_gene: TRBJ2-5; d_gene: -; abundance: many; v_gene: TRBV3-1; CDR3aa: CASSLSGETQYF; CDR3nt: TGTGCCAGCAGCCTTAGCGGAGAGACCCAGTACTTC
j_gene: TRBJ1-2; d_gene: -; abundance: -; v_gene: TRBV18; CDR3aa: CASSPLAGENYGYTF; CDR3nt: TGTGCCAGCTCACCACTAGCAGGAGAGAACTATGGCTACACCTTC
j_gene: TRBJ1-2; d_gene: -; abundance: many; v_gene: TRBV20-1; CDR3aa: CSAKDTSNYGYTF; CDR3nt: TGCAGTGCAAAGGACACCTCAAACTATGGCTACACCTTC
j_gene: TRBJ2-7; d_gene: -; abundance: many; v_gene: TRBV2; CDR3aa: CASGDTTYEQYF; CDR3nt: TGTGCCAGCGGGGACACAACCTACGAGCAGTACTTC
j_gene: TRBJ1-3; d_gene: -; abundance: many; v_gene: TRBV6-2/TRBV6-3; CDR3aa: CASRDASSGNTIYF; CDR3nt: TGTGCCAGCAGGGACGCAAGCTCTGGAAACACCATATATTTT
j_gene: TRBJ2-7; d_gene: -; abundance: many; v_gene: TRBV12-3/TRBV12-4; CDR3aa: CASRAGFYEQYF; CDR3nt: TGTGCCAGCAGAGCCGGGTTCTACGAGCAGTACTTC
j_gene: TRBJ2-5; d_gene: TRBD1; abundance: -; v_gene: TRBV5-6; CDR3aa: CASIPRDRQETQYF; CDR3nt: TGTGCCAGCATTCCCAGGGACAGACAAGAGACCCAGTACTTC
j_gene: TRBJ2-5; d_gene: TRBD1; abundance: many; v_gene: TRBV7-2; CDR3aa: CASSSGQPDQETQYF; CDR3nt: TGTGCCAGCAGCTCGGGACAGCCAGATCAAGAGACCCAGTACTTC
j_gene: TRBJ2-3; d_gene: -; abundance: many; v_gene: TRBV4-2; CDR3aa: CASSQVGQGSTDTQYF; CDR3nt: TGTGCCAGCAGCCAAGTTGGGCAGGGGAGCACAGATACGCAGTATTTT
j_gene: TRBJ1-2; d_gene: TRBD1; abundance: -; v_gene: TRBV15; CDR3aa: CATSRQGTGPYGYTF; CDR3nt: TGTGCCACCAGCAGACAAGGGACAGGGCCCTATGGCTACACCTTC
j_gene: TRBJ2-7; d_gene: TRBD1; abundance: many; v_gene: TRBV20-1; CDR3aa: CSAVGQGYEQYF; CDR3nt: TGCAGTGCTGTCGGACAGGGCTACGAGCAGTACTTC
j_gene: TRBJ1-2; d_gene: -; abundance: many; v_gene: TRBV27; CDR3aa: CASSPTVYYGYTF; CDR3nt: TGTGCCAGCAGTCCGACAGTTTACTATGGCTACACCTTC
j_gene: TRBJ2-2; d_gene: TRBD2; abundance: -; v_gene: TRBV20-1; CDR3aa: CSAWKSGRSHGELFF; CDR3nt: TGCAGTGCCTGGAAAAGCGGGAGGTCTCACGGGGAGCTGTTTTTT
j_gene: TRBJ1-2; d_gene: -; abundance: many; v_gene: TRBV27; CDR3aa: CASSLSPSTGLYGYTF; CDR3nt: TGTGCCAGCAGTTTATCCCCCTCGACAGGTCTCTATGGCTACACCTTC
j_gene: TRBJ2-2; d_gene: -; abundance: many; v_gene: TRBV7-9; CDR3aa: CASSTYRVVGDTGELFF; CDR3nt: TGTGCCAGCAGCACGTACAGGGTTGTCGGCGACACCGGGGAGCTGTTTTTT
j_gene: TRBJ2-6; d_gene: -; abundance: -; v_gene: TRBV6-2/TRBV6-3; CDR3aa: CASSRIGESGANVLTF; CDR3nt: TGTGCCAGCAGCAGAATAGGGGAATCTGGGGCCAACGTCCTGACTTTC
j_gene: TRBJ2-7; d_gene: TRBD2; abundance: many; v_gene: TRBV7-2; CDR3aa: CASSSAGRGYEQYF; CDR3nt: TGTGCCAGCAGCTCCGCCGGGAGGGGCTACGAGCAGTACTTC
j_gene: TRBJ1-5; d_gene: -; abundance: many; v_gene: TRBV3-1; CDR3aa: CASSSDQGFGQPQHF; CDR3nt: TGTGCCAGCAGCTCAGATCAGGGGTTTGGTCAGCCCCAGCATTTT
j_gene: TRBJ2-5; d_gene: TRBD1; abundance: many; v_gene: TRBV7-2; CDR3aa: CASSLAYVGTGVQETQYF; CDR3nt: TGTGCCAGCAGCTTGGCCTACGTAGGGACAGGGGTTCAAGAGACCCAGTACTTC
j_gene: TRBJ1-2; d_gene: -; abundance: many; v_gene: TRBV4-2; CDR3aa: CASSQSTTDPSYGYTF; CDR3nt: TGTGCCAGCAGCCAGAGCACGACAGATCCTTCTTATGGCTACACCTTC
j_gene: TRBJ1-5; d_gene: TRBD1; abundance: many; v_gene: TRBV9; CDR3aa: CASSVEGQPNQPQHF; CDR3nt: TGTGCCAGCAGCGTAGAGGGACAGCCTAATCAGCCCCAGCATTTT
j_gene: TRBJ2-1; d_gene: TRBD1; abundance: few; v_gene: TRBV11-3; CDR3aa: CASGMGQTYNEQFF; CDR3nt: TGTGCCAGCGGCATGGGACAGACCTACAATGAGCAGTTCTTC
j_gene: TRBJ2-5; d_gene: -; abundance: many; v_gene: TRBV12-3/TRBV12-4; CDR3aa: CASSSGTYQETQYF; CDR3nt: TGTGCCAGCAGTTCGGGGACATACCAAGAGACCCAGTACTTC
j_gene: TRBJ2-5; d_gene: -; abundance: many; v_gene: TRBV5-6; CDR3aa: CASSLSQTTQYF; CDR3nt: TGTGCCAGCAGCTTGTCTCAGACAACCCAGTACTTC
j_gene: TRBJ1-2; d_gene: -; abundance: many; v_gene: TRBV29-1; CDR3aa: CSVDLLGSYGYTF; CDR3nt: TGCAGCGTTGATTTGTTGGGGTCCTATGGCTACACCTTC
j_gene: TRBJ1-2; d_gene: -; abundance: many; v_gene: TRBV19; CDR3aa: CASSGRDGINYGYTF; CDR3nt: TGTGCCAGTAGTGGCCGGGACGGAATTAACTATGGCTACACCTTC
j_gene: TRBJ2-5; d_gene: -; abundance: many; v_gene: TRBV29-1; CDR3aa: CSTARTETQYF; CDR3nt: TGCAGCACCGCGAGAACAGAGACCCAGTACTTC
j_gene: TRBJ2-3; d_gene: TRBD2; abundance: medium-sized; v_gene: TRBV7-6; CDR3aa: CASSFGGLAGVADTQYF; CDR3nt: TGTGCCAGCAGCTTCGGGGGACTAGCGGGGGTGGCGGATACGCAGTATTTT
j_gene: TRBJ2-5; d_gene: -; abundance: many; v_gene: TRBV7-6; CDR3aa: CASSLGFGADQETQYF; CDR3nt: TGTGCCAGCAGCTTAGGATTTGGGGCAGACCAAGAGACCCAGTACTTC
j_gene: TRBJ1-3; d_gene: -; abundance: many; v_gene: TRBV30; CDR3aa: CAWRGAGNTIYF; CDR3nt: TGTGCCTGGAGAGGGGCTGGAAACACCATATATTTT